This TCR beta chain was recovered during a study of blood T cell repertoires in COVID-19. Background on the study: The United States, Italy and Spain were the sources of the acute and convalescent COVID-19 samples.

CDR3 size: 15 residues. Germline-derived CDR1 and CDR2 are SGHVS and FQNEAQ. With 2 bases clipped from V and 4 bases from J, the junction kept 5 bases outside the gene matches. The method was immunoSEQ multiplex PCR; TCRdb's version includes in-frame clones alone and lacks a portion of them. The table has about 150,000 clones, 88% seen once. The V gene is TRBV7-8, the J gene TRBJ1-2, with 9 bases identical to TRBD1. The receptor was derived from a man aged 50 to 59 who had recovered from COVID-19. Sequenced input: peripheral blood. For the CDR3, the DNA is TGTGCCAGCAGCTTACAAGGGGACAGGGCCTATGGCTACACCTTC. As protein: CASSLQGDRAYGYTF.